The 17 T cell receptor beta chains below were found in one sample sequenced in a study of shared clonotypes between healthy human individuals. Naive CD8 populations comprised CD45RO-negative cells positively selected for CCR7, excluding terminally differentiated effector memory CD45RA+ cells. Generated by immunoSEQ multiplex PCR, the TCRdb table keeps only in-frame clones and is missing some. The sample yields some 2 million clones, about 95% seen once. The sequencing sample was made of naive CD8+ T cells sorted from blood. The receptors were sampled from a man between 18 and 29 years old in good health.

The chain uses TRBV7-2 and TRBJ1-2; D is uncertain. Germline assignment: CDR1 SGHTA and CDR2 FQGNSA. The CDR3 is made up of 13 amino acids. V was pared by 3 bases and J by 7 bases, with 12 bases between. The CDR3 protein is CASSFLVGTGYTF. In DNA, the CDR3 is TGTGCCAGCAGCTTTCTCGTGGGAACTGGCTACACCTTC.

To note about this clone: In the same sample, other DNA sequences code for this CDR3. This chain links TRBV27 with TRBJ2-2; D remains ambiguous. The CDR3 is 13 amino acids. CDR1 and CDR2 (germline): MNHEY, SMNVEV (reference sequence). Trimming stripped 3 bases from V and 6 bases from J, with 8 bases between. The CDR3 region is CASSFPGAGELFF. The CDR3 DNA reads as TGTGCCAGCAGTTTCCCAGGTGCCGGGGAGCTGTTTTTT.

The J gene is TRBJ2-7, the V gene TRBV13, with 11 positions matching TRBD2. The CDR3 contains 16 residues. V was pared by 5 bases and J by 4 bases, with 10 bases of the junction left unmatched. Looked up from germline, CDR1 is PRHDT and CDR2 is FYEKMQ (reference sequence). The CDR3 DNA is TGTGCCAGCAGCGACCACGGGACTAGCGGTGAATACGAGCAGTACTTC. Encoded protein: CASSDHGTSGEYEQYF. Full variable domain (missing parts from reference TRBV13 and TRBJ2-7): AAGVIQSPRHLIKEKRETATLKCYPIPRHDTVYWYQQGPGQDPQFLISFYEKMQSDKGSIPDRFSAQQFSDYHSELNMSSLELGDSALYFCASSDHGTSGEYEQYFGPGTRLTVT.

This rearrangement joins TRBV29-1 to TRBJ2-2; no clear D. The germline V gene has CDR1 SQVTM and CDR2 ANQGSEA. The CDR3 contains 14 residues. Trimming left V 1 base short and J 4 bases short, with 10 bases between. In nucleotides, the CDR3 is TGCAGCGTTGAAGCCGGTGAACCCACCGGGGAGCTGTTTTTT. Translating it yields CSVEAGEPTGELFF.

The genes are TRBV27 and TRBJ2-7; 14 bases agree with TRBD2. CDR1 and CDR2 from the germline V gene are MNHEY and SMNVEV (reference sequence). The ends lost 5 bases at V and 6 bases at J; junction bases unmatched: 15. The CDR3 has 18 amino acids. CDR3 nucleotides: TGTGCCAGCAGTCCAGGACTAGCGGGGGGTACGGTCCTATTCGAGCAGTACTTC. Its translation: CASSPGLAGGTVLFEQYF.

Of note for this clone: The same CDR3 is also encoded by other DNA sequences in this sample. J is TRBJ2-7 and V is TRBV6-4; no definite D call. The CDR3 is made up of 13 amino acids. With 0 bases removed from V and 5 bases from J, the gap between germline ends came to 8 bases. Germline-derived CDR1 and CDR2 are MRHNA and SNTAGT. CDR3 nucleotide sequence: TGTGCCAGCAGTGACTCGGTCGGCGACGAGCAGTACTTC. This gives the protein CASSDSVGDEQYF.

The V gene is TRBV5-8, the J gene TRBJ1-2; D call uncertain. The CDR3 extends over 13 amino acids. The germline V gene has CDR1 SGHTS and CDR2 YDEGEE. Trimming took off 0 bases at V and 6 bases at J, with 9 bases between the two ends. CDR3 nucleotides: TGTGCCAGCAGCTTGGGCCACCTAGATGGCTACACCTTC. Its translation: CASSLGHLDGYTF.

The chain joins TRBV9 to TRBJ1-1; TRBD1 agrees at 9 bases. This CDR3 has 14 residues. From germline, CDR1 is SGDLS and CDR2 YYNGEE. The junction had 4 bases not matched to a gene; V was cut back by 0 bases and J by 7 bases. The CDR3 protein is CASSVGTGGGEAFF. In DNA, the CDR3 is TGTGCCAGCAGCGTAGGAACAGGGGGCGGTGAAGCTTTCTTT. The full variable domain, in which reference TRBV9 and TRBJ1-1 provide the parts outside the CDR3, is DSGVTQTPKHLITATGQRVTLRCSPRSGDLSVYWYQQSLDQGLQFLIQYYNGEERAKGNILERFSAQQFPDLHSELNLSSLELGDSALYFCASSVGTGGGEAFFGQGTRLTVV.

The chain recombines TRBV15 with TRBJ2-1, with D maybe TRBD1 (5 bases). The CDR3 is 17 residues long. V was trimmed by 3 bases and J by 0 bases, leaving 15 bases between them. Germline V gene data show CDR1 as LNHNV and CDR2 as YYDKDF (reference sequence). The chain's CDR3 is CATSRGGAASSYNEQFF. The DNA for the CDR3 is TGTGCCACCAGCAGGGGTGGGGCGGCCAGCTCCTACAATGAGCAGTTCTTC.

This sequence joins TRBV5-6 and TRBJ2-7; TRBD2 is a possible D gene (5 bases). Germline CDR1 SGHDT, CDR2 YYEEEE. CDR3 length: 13 amino acids. V gave up 2 bases and J gave up 5 bases, with 11 bases separating them. The CDR3 DNA reads as TGTGCCAGCAGCTTAGCGGTTCTCCACGAGCAGTACTTC. As protein: CASSLAVLHEQYF.

This sequence joins TRBV25-1 and TRBJ1-4; no firm D call. Trimming shortened V by 6 bases and J by 4 bases, and 6 bases separated the two germline ends. Germline values: CDR1 MGHDK, CDR2 SYGVNS. The CDR3 spans 12 residues. CDR3 DNA sequence: TGTGCCAGCAGGAACAGTAATGAAAAACTGTTTTTT. Protein sequence: CASRNSNEKLFF.

The V call is TRBV19, the J call TRBJ1-3; D is ambiguous. Germline CDR1 and CDR2: LNHDA and SQIVND (reference sequence). The V end lost 1 base, the J end lost 4 bases, and 8 bases lay between the germline ends. This CDR3 region has 14 residues. The CDR3 DNA sequence: TGTGCCAGTAGTATAGCCGGCTTGGGAAACACCATATATTTT. This gives the protein CASSIAGLGNTIYF.

On this clone itself: The junction differs from germline at one of its ends, possibly a read error. Other nucleotide sequences from this sample produce the same CDR3. The rearrangement uses TRBV5-1 and TRBJ1-1; D unresolved. Germline CDR1 and CDR2: SGHRS and YFSETQ. The CDR3 runs 11 residues. CDR3 sequence (DNA): TGCGCCAGCAGCTTGAATACTGAAGCTTTCTTT. Its translation is CASSLNTEAFF.

The chain is built from TRBV6-5 and TRBJ1-2; 7 nucleotides agree with TRBD1. CDR3 length: 15 residues. The trim removed 2 bases at V and 3 bases at J, leaving 6 bases unmatched. The germline V gene has CDR1 MNHEY and CDR2 SVGAGI. The chain's CDR3 is CASSYAAGGYYGYTF. The CDR3 region has the DNA TGTGCCAGCAGTTACGCGGCAGGGGGTTACTATGGCTACACCTTC.

The chain uses TRBV28 and TRBJ1-5; TRBD1 aligns across 8 bases. V trimming: 7 bases; J trimming: 6 bases; junction bases outside the gene matches: 14. CDR1 and CDR2 (germline): MDHEN, SYDVKM. This CDR3 has 16 amino acids. The CDR3 region has the DNA TGTGCCAGCAACTTCGAGACAGGGGAAGAGGGTCAGCCCCAGCATTTT. It yields the protein CASNFETGEEGQPQHF.

This sequence joins TRBV9 and TRBJ2-7; 8 bases fit TRBD2. The CDR3 extends over 14 amino acids. V lost 4 bases to trimming and J lost 2 bases; unmatched junction nucleotides: 5. Germline lookup yields CDR1 SGDLS and CDR2 YYNGEE. The CDR3 DNA follows: TGTGCCAGCAGCTGGGGGACTAGTCCCTACGAGCAGTACTTC. Encoded protein: CASSWGTSPYEQYF. The full variable domain, completed using reference TRBV9 and TRBJ2-7, is DSGVTQTPKHLITATGQRVTLRCSPRSGDLSVYWYQQSLDQGLQFLIQYYNGEERAKGNILERFSAQQFPDLHSELNLSSLELGDSALYFCASSWGTSPYEQYFGPGTRLTVT.

This clone was counted a single time. This sequence joins TRBV2 and TRBJ1-4; possibly TRBD1 for D (6 bases). Looked up from germline, CDR1 is SNHLY and CDR2 is FYNNEI. The CDR3 contains 14 residues. V shed 7 bases and J shed 3 bases, with 12 bases lying between them. CDR3 DNA: TGTGCCAGCAAAGAGACAGGAGCTAATGAAAAACTGTTTTTT. It codes for CASKETGANEKLFF.